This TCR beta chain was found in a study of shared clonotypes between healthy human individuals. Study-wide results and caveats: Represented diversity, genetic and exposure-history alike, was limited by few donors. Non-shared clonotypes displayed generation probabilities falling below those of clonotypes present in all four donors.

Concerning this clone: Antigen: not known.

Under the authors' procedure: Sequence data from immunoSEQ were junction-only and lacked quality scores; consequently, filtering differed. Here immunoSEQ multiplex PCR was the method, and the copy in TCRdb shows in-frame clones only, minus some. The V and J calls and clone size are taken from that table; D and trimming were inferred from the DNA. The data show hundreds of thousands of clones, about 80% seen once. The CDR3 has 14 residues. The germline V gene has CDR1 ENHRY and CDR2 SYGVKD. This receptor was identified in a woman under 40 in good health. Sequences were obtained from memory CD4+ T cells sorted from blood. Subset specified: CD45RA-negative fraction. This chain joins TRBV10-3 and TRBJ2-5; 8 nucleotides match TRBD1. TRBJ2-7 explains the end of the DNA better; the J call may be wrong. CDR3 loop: CAVRSGQGSYEQYF. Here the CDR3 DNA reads TGTGCCGTTCGTTCTGGACAGGGCTCCTACGAGCAGTACTTC.